This note documents a single T cell receptor beta chain sequence. The antigen it binds to is not known. Base qualities are not recorded, but no much larger clone differs from it by a single base. This specimen comes from a study of early T cells in non-severe SARS-CoV-2 infection listed by TCRdb under 2021. Regarding the research as a whole: Bulk RNA from unsorted whole blood was used for TCR sequencing, so alpha and beta chains could not be paired.

Library creation used 5' RACE. Sequencing was performed on a NextSeq 500. In the TCR library protocol, unique molecular identifiers were attached to individual cDNA molecules to correct for PCR bias and sequencing error. Sequencing covered both TCR alpha and beta chains, and within each sample the abundances of alpha and beta sequences were tightly co-correlated. In the authors' own workflow: Decombinator V4 was used to annotate the V gene, J gene and CDR3 of the TCR sequences. TCRs were defined as expanded if a significant change between any two time points was detected under a Poisson model with p below 0.0001. Abundances of TCRs were expressed as counts per million after normalisation to the total number of TCRs sequenced in each sample. MAIT TCRs were defined by TRAV1-2 paired with TRAJ12, TRAJ20 or TRAJ33, and iNKT TCRs by TRAV10 paired with TRAJ18. A search of VDJdb, accessed on 1 November 2021, was run for TCRs annotated to CMV, EBV and SARS-CoV-2, with TCRs annotated for multiple antigens excluded. Starting from the raw public reads, TCRdb applied fastp trimming at Q25, assembled clones with MiXCR and retained in-frame beta chains. Every CDR3 protein is listed once, alongside the most common genes and DNA of its rows. The V and J calls and clone size are TCRdb's, not the authors'. The sample includes approximately 69,000 distinct CDR3 sequences, with over 9.5% observed a single time. Roughly 5.8% of the sample belongs to the ten largest clones.

Spanning cysteine to phenylalanine, the CDR3 consists of 14 amino acids. The DNA shown is the 42-base CDR3, in frame from base 1. V is reduced by 0 bases and J by 4 bases, leaving a spacing of 9 bases between them. Per the germline V gene (reference sequence), LGHDT is the CDR1 and YNNKEL is the CDR2. Study-level results and caveats: VDJdb matching was skewed toward anti-spike CD8 responses and likely underestimated virus-specific expansions, missing private and CD4 specificities.

The study was a case-control design nested within a healthcare worker cohort in London, UK, with weekly nasopharyngeal swab PCR tests and blood sampling. Healthcare workers were recruited between 23 and 31 March 2020, during the week of the UK lockdown, and were followed weekly for up to about 15 weeks. The clonotype comes from an adult who was a healthcare worker with PCR-confirmed SARS-CoV-2 infection or an uninfected control (not recorded which). The rearrangement joined TRBV3-1 to TRBJ1-1; no D gene can be assigned with confidence. Sequencing was performed on whole blood, taken at baseline. The CDR3: CASSQDLRITEAFF. The DNA sequence reads TGTGCCAGCAGCCAAGATCTGCGTATCACTGAAGCTTTCTTT.